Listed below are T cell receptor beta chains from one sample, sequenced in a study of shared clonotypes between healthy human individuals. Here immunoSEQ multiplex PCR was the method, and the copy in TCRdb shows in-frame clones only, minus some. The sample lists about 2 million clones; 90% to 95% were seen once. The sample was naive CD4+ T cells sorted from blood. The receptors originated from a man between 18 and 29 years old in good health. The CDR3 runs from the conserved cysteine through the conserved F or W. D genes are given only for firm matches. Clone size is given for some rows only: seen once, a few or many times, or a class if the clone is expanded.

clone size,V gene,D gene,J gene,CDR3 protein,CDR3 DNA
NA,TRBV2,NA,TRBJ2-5,CASSESGAGGETQYF,TGTGCCAGCAGTGAATCGGGGGCAGGGGGAGAGACCCAGTACTTC
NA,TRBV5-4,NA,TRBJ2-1,CASSPGTGRGTRVDEQFF,TGTGCCAGCAGTCCCGGGACAGGGCGTGGGACTAGGGTAGATGAGCAGTTCTTC
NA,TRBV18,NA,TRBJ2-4,CASSPPSAGSDIQYF,TGTGCCAGCTCACCACCGTCGGCAGGGTCGGACATTCAGTACTTC
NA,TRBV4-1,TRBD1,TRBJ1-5,CASSHTLDRGHYQPQHF,TGCGCCAGCAGCCATACCTTGGACAGGGGGCATTATCAGCCCCAGCATTTT
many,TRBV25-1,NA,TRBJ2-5,CASSESRGRETQYF,TGTGCCAGCAGTGAATCGCGGGGACGGGAGACCCAGTACTTC
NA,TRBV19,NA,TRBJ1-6,CASSKGAYNSPLHF,TGTGCCAGTAGTAAAGGGGCCTATAATTCACCCCTCCACTTT
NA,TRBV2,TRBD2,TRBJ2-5,CATTRGGARETQYF,TGTGCCACCACCCGGGGGGGTGCCAGAGAGACCCAGTACTTC
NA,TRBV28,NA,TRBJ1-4,CASSLRRGVLEKLFF,TGTGCCAGCAGTCTCCGAAGGGGAGTGCTTGAAAAACTGTTTTTT
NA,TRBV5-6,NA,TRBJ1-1,CASSLAVMNTEAFF,TGTGCCAGCAGCTTGGCAGTAATGAACACTGAAGCTTTCTTT
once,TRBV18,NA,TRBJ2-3,CASSPGPPSDTQYF,TGTGCCAGCTCACCGGGACCACCCTCAGATACGCAGTATTTT
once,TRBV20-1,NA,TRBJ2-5,CSVGWGQYF,TGCAGCGTCGGTTGGGGCCAGTACTTC
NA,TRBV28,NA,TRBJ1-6,CASSFRVRGTPLPNSPLHF,TGTGCCAGCAGTTTTAGGGTTCGGGGGACCCCTTTGCCAAATTCACCCCTCCACTTT
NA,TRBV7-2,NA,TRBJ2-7,CASSFRASYEQYF,TGTGCCAGCAGCTTCCGAGCCTCCTACGAGCAGTACTTC
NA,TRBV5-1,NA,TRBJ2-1,CASSRTTGTIYEQFF,TGCGCCAGCAGCCGGACTACCGGCACCATATATGAGCAGTTCTTC
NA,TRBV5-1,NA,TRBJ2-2,CASSPGSNTGELFF,TGCGCCAGCAGCCCGGGTTCGAACACCGGGGAGCTGTTTTTT
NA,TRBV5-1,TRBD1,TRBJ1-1,CASSLPGTGGKAEAFF,TGCGCCAGCAGCTTACCCGGGACAGGGGGTAAAGCTGAAGCTTTCTTT
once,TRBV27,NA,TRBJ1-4,CASSFGKVEKLFF,TGTGCCAGCAGTTTCGGAAAGGTGGAAAAACTGTTTTTT
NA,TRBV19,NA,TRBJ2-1,CASIGGESSYNEQFF,TGTGCCAGTATCGGGGGAGAGAGCTCCTACAATGAGCAGTTCTTC
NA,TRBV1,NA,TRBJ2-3,CTSSQVQGRTDTQYF,TGCACCAGCAGCCAAGTACAGGGGCGCACAGATACGCAGTATTTT
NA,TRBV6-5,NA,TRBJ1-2,CATRDGNYGYTF,TGTGCGACGCGGGACGGGAACTATGGCTACACCTTC
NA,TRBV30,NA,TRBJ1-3,CAWSSQDGNTIYF,TGTGCCTGGAGCAGCCAAGACGGAAACACCATATATTTT
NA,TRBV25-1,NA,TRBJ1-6,CASRRWGVENSPLHF,TGTGCCAGCAGGAGGTGGGGGGTCGAAAATTCACCCCTCCACTTT
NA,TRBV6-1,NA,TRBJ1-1,CASIGGLTEAFF,TGTGCCAGCATAGGAGGGCTCACTGAAGCTTTCTTT
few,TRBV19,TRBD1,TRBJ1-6,CASSFGTGDSPLHF,TGTGCCAGTAGTTTCGGGACAGGAGATTCACCCCTCCACTTT
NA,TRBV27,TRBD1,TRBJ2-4,CASSPPKQGALAKNIQYF,TGTGCCAGCAGTCCCCCGAAACAGGGGGCTCTTGCCAAAAACATTCAGTACTTC
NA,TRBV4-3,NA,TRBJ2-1,CASSPAGGWDEQFF,TGCGCCAGCAGCCCAGCGGGTGGATGGGATGAGCAGTTCTTC
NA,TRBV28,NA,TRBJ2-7,CASSLWDGGYEQYF,TGTGCCAGCAGTTTGTGGGACGGAGGCTACGAGCAGTACTTC
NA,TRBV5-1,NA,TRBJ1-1,CASSHPLGEAFF,TGCGCCAGCAGCCACCCGCTGGGTGAAGCTTTCTTT
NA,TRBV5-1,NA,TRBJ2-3,CASTTQWGGTDTQYF,TGCGCCAGCACCACCCAGTGGGGGGGCACAGATACGCAGTATTTT
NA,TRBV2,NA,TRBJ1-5,CASSEGGGAGQPQHF,TGTGCCAGCAGTGAAGGAGGAGGGGCTGGTCAGCCCCAGCATTTT
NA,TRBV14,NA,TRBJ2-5,CASSQIQETQYF,TGTGCCAGCAGCCAAATCCAAGAGACCCAGTACTTC
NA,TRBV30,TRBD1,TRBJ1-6,CAWRDRADSPLHF,TGTGCCTGGCGCGACAGGGCGGATTCACCCCTCCACTTT